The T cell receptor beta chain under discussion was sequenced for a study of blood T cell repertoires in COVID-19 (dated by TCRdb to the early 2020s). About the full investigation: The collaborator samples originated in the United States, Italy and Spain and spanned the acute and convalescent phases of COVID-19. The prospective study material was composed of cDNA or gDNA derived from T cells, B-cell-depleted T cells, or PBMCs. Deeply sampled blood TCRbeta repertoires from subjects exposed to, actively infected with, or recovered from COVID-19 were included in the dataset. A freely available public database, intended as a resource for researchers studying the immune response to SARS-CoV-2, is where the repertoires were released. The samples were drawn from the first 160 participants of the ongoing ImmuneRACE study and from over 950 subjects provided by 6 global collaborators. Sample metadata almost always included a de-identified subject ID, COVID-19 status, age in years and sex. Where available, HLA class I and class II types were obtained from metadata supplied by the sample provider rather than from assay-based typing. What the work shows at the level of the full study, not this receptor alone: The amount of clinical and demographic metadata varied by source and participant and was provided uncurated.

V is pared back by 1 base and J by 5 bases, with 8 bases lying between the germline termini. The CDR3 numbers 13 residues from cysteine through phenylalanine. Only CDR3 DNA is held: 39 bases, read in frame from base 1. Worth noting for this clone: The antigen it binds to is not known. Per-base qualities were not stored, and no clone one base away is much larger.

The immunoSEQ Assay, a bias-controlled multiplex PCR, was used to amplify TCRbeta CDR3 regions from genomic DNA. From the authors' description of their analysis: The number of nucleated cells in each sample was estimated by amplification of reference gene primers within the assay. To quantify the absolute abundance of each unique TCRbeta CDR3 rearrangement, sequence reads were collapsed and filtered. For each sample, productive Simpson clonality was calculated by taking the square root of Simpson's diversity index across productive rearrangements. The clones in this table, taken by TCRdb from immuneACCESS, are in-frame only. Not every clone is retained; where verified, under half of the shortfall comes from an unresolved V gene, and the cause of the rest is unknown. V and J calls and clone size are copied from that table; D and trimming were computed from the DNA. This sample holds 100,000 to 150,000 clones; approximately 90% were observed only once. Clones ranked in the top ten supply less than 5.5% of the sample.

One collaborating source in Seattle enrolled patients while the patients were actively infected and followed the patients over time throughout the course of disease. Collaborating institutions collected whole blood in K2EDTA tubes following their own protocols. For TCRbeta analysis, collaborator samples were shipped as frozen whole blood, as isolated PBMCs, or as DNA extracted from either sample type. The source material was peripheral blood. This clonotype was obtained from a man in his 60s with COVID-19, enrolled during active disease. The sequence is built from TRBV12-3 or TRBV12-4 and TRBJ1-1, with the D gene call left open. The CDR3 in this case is CASSLGWQTEAFF. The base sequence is TGTGCCAGCAGTTTAGGCTGGCAGACTGAAGCTTTCTTT.